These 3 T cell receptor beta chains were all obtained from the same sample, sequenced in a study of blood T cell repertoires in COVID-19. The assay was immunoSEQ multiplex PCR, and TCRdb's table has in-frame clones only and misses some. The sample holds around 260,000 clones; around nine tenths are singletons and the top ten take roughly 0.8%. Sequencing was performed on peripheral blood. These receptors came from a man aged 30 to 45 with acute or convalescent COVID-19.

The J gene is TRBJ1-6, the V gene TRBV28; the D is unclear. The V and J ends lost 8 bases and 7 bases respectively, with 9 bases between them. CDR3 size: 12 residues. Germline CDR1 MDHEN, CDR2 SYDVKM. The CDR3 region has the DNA TGTGCCAGCCGTGGCCCCAATTCACCCCTCCACTTT. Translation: CASRGPNSPLHF. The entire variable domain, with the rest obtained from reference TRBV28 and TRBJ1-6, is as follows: DVKVTQSSRYLVKRTGEKVFLECVQDMDHENMFWYRQDPGLGLRLIYFSYDVKMKEKGDIPEGYSVSREKKERFSLILESASTNQTSMYLCASRGPNSPLHFGNGTRLTVT.

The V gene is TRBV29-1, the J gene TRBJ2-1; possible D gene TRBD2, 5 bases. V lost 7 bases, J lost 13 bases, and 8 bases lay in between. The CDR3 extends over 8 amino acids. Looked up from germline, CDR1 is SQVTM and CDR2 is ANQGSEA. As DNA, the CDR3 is TGCAGCGCCGGGAACCAGTTCTTC. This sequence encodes CSAGNQFF.

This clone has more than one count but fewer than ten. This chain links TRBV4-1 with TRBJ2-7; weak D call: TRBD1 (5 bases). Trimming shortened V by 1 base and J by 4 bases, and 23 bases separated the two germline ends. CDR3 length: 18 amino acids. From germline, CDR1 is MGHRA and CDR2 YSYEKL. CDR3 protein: CASSQGLLFRADLYEQYF. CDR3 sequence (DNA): TGCGCCAGCAGCCAAGGCCTGCTCTTCAGGGCCGATTTATACGAGCAGTACTTC.